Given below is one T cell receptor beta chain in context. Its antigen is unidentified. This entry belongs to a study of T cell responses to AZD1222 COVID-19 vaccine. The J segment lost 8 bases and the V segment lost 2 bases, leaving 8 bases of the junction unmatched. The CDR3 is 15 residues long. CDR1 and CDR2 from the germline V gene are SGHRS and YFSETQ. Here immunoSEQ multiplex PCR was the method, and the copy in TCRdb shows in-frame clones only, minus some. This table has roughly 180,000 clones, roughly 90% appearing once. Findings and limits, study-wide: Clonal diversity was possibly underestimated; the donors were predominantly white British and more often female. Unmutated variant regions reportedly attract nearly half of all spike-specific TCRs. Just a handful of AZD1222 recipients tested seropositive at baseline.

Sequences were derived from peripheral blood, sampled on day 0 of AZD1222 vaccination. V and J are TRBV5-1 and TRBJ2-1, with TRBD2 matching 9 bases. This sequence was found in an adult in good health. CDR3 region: CASSLISGRGDEQFF. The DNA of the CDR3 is TGCGCCAGCAGCTTAATTAGCGGGAGAGGGGATGAGCAGTTCTTC.